This TCR beta chain was captured in a study of blood T cell repertoires in COVID-19. Whole-study context: The United States, Italy and Spain were the sources of the acute and convalescent COVID-19 samples. Sources were T cells, B-cell-depleted T cells, or PBMCs; the material itself was cDNA or gDNA.

This CDR3 region has 14 residues. V was trimmed by 5 bases and J by 0 bases, leaving 10 bases between them. Germline V lookup: CDR1 PRHDT, CDR2 FYEKMQ (reference sequence). The authors' processing: Using reference gene primer amplification, nucleated cell counts were estimated. Sequencing used immunoSEQ multiplex PCR; TCRdb keeps in-frame clones, though not all of them. V, J and clone size are taken as reported in that table, and D and trimming were inferred from the DNA itself. The profile shows around 150,000 clones, roughly nine tenths of them singletons. This TCR derives from a woman aged 55-70 years with active COVID-19. The rearrangement joins TRBV13 to TRBJ1-1, with TRBD1 as a possible D gene (6 bases). The specimen sequenced was peripheral blood. CDR3 DNA: TGTGCCAGCAGCGCCGGACAGTTGAACACTGAAGCTTTCTTT. Encoded protein: CASSAGQLNTEAFF. The complete variable domain, with remaining parts taken from reference TRBV13 and TRBJ1-1, reads AAGVIQSPRHLIKEKRETATLKCYPIPRHDTVYWYQQGPGQDPQFLISFYEKMQSDKGSIPDRFSAQQFSDYHSELNMSSLELGDSALYFCASSAGQLNTEAFFGQGTRLTVV.